This T cell receptor (beta chain) was identified in a study of shared clonotypes between healthy human individuals. HIV-negative, healthy adults without recent acute infections or vaccinations were the donors. Everyone who donated was a Caucasian adult who lived in Nashville, Tennessee. Regarding this clone: Its antigen is currently unknown.

V was cut by 1 base and J by 1 base, with 14 bases left in between. The CDR3 runs to 16 residues. CDR1 is SQVTM, CDR2 ANQGSEA, per germline. Only in-frame clones appear in the TCRdb table, and some are missing; sequencing was by immunoSEQ multiplex PCR. The table includes some 1,400,000 clones, approximately 96% detected once. Study results and limitations: Unshared clonotypes carried lower generation probabilities than those common to all four donors. A generally larger estimated richness was seen in naive subsets than in memory subsets.

This TCR derives from a young man in good health. The sample comprised naive CD4+ T cells sorted from blood. The subset denotes: CD45RA+ positively selected. The chain employs TRBV29-1 and TRBJ2-1; D is perhaps TRBD2 (5 bases). In nucleotides, the CDR3 is TGCAGCGTTGAAGGGACCGGGATTAGGTCCTACAATGAGCAGTTCTTC. Amino acid sequence: CSVEGTGIRSYNEQFF.